These T cell receptor beta chains were read from a single sample in a study of shared clonotypes between healthy human individuals. Profiled with immunoSEQ multiplex PCR; TCRdb holds only in-frame clones, not every one. The profile covers roughly 2,000,000 clones, with around 95% appearing a single time and 1.5% to 2% taken by the ten largest. Source material: naive CD8+ T cells from PBMCs. The receptors derive from a young man in good health. Some clones in this sample may be carry-over from other donors' samples. Both conserved end residues are part of each CDR3. A D gene is named only where the DNA matches it firmly. The size field is filled for only some rows; it gives once, few, many or a size class.

TRBV7-9,TRBD1,NA,16,TRBJ2-2,TGTGCCAGCAGCCTTAGCCCAGGGGGCAGGGACGGGGAGCTGTTTTTT,CASSLSPGGRDGELFF
TRBV6-6,NA,once,13,TRBJ2-7,TGTGCCAGCAGTTTGGACAGAACCTACGAGCAGTACTTC,CASSLDRTYEQYF
TRBV6-6,NA,NA,13,TRBJ2-7,TGTGCCAGCAGTTACCTGGGGGCCTACGAGCAGTACTTC,CASSYLGAYEQYF
TRBV14,NA,NA,15,TRBJ1-1,TGTGCCAGCAGCCAACGATGGGGGGGGCGTACTGAAGCTTTCTTT,CASSQRWGGRTEAFF
TRBV5-1,TRBD1,NA,15,TRBJ1-2,TGCGCCAGCAGCCTATGGACAGGGGCTAACTATGGCTACACCTTC,CASSLWTGANYGYTF
TRBV27,NA,NA,14,TRBJ1-5,TGTGCCAGCAGTTTCCAGGGCGGCAATCAGCCCCAGCATTTT,CASSFQGGNQPQHF
TRBV2,TRBD2,NA,15,TRBJ2-2,TGTGCCAGCAGTGAAGGGGTAGCGGGCACCGGGGAGCTGTTTTTT,CASSEGVAGTGELFF
TRBV25-1,NA,once,17,TRBJ2-1,TGTGCCAGCAGTGAATCTATTAGCTGGGGCTCCTACAATGAGCAGTTCTTC,CASSESISWGSYNEQFF
TRBV7-9,NA,NA,13,TRBJ2-7,TGTGCCAGCAGCTCGACAGAAGCCTACGAGCAGTACTTC,CASSSTEAYEQYF
TRBV10-2,NA,NA,15,TRBJ2-1,TGCGCCAGCAGGGAAACAGGGCCGGGATACAATGAGCAGTTCTTC,CASRETGPGYNEQFF
TRBV6-6,NA,NA,12,TRBJ2-5,TGTGCCACCCGCGGACTGCGGGAGACCCAGTACTTC,CATRGLRETQYF
TRBV4-2,NA,once,15,TRBJ1-1,TGTGCCAGCAGCCAAGGTGGACAGCCGAACACTGAAGCTTTCTTT,CASSQGGQPNTEAFF
TRBV7-8,NA,NA,16,TRBJ2-2,TGTGCCAGCAGCTTCGACCTCGGACTAAACACCGGGGAGCTGTTTTTT,CASSFDLGLNTGELFF
TRBV9,NA,NA,15,TRBJ2-7,TGTGCCAGCAGCGTAGCTGGGACTCAAAGCTACGAGCAGTACTTC,CASSVAGTQSYEQYF
TRBV7-9,TRBD1,NA,12,TRBJ2-7,TGTGCCAGCAGCCAGGGGGACTACGAGCAGTACTTC,CASSQGDYEQYF
TRBV7-9,TRBD1,NA,16,TRBJ2-7,TGTGCCAGCAGCTTAGCACGGACAGGGGGCTTCTACGAGCAGTACTTC,CASSLARTGGFYEQYF
TRBV19,NA,NA,15,TRBJ2-5,TGTGCCAGTAGTAGGACCGCAAGCAACCAAGAGACCCAGTACTTC,CASSRTASNQETQYF
TRBV10-3,TRBD2,NA,15,TRBJ2-7,TGTGCCATCACCGACGGGACTAGCGGGAGTTGGGAGCAGTACTTC,CAITDGTSGSWEQYF
TRBV7-9,TRBD1,NA,16,TRBJ1-1,TGTGCCAGCAGCCCGCGGGACAGGGCTCAGAACACTGAAGCTTTCTTT,CASSPRDRAQNTEAFF
TRBV27,NA,NA,14,TRBJ2-3,TGTGCCAGCAGTTTGGGGTTGGGGCCAGATACGCAGTATTTT,CASSLGLGPDTQYF
TRBV6-6,NA,NA,15,TRBJ1-4,TGTGCCAGCAGTACCCTGGGGACAACTAATGAAAAACTGTTTTTT,CASSTLGTTNEKLFF
TRBV4-3,TRBD2,few,15,TRBJ2-2,TGCGCCAGCAGCCAAGGAGCGGGGTTCTCCGGGGAGCTGTTTTTT,CASSQGAGFSGELFF
TRBV4-1,NA,NA,14,TRBJ1-5,TGCGCCAGCAGCCAACCGGCGGCACTGGGGCCCCAGCATTTT,CASSQPAALGPQHF
TRBV27,TRBD2,NA,15,TRBJ2-7,TGTGCCAGCGGGAAGTTTGGACTAGCAGAATACGAGCAGTACTTC,CASGKFGLAEYEQYF
TRBV27,TRBD1,NA,14,TRBJ1-1,TGTGCCAGCAGTTTAATACAGGGGAGGCCTGAAGCTTTCTTT,CASSLIQGRPEAFF
TRBV5-6,NA,NA,13,TRBJ2-7,TGTGCCAGCAGTCCGACAGTGACGTACGAGCAGTACTTC,CASSPTVTYEQYF
TRBV7-2,NA,NA,15,TRBJ1-5,TGTGCCAGCAGCTTATTTTTCGCTAGCAATCAGCCCCAGCATTTT,CASSLFFASNQPQHF
TRBV10-3,NA,NA,15,TRBJ2-7,TGTGCCATCAGTGAGTTGACAGGTTTTACCTACGAGCAGTACTTC,CAISELTGFTYEQYF
TRBV7-9,NA,NA,11,TRBJ2-7,TGTGCTCTGGGACTTCCCCACGAGCAGTACTTC,CALGLPHEQYF
TRBV6-6,NA,NA,16,TRBJ1-1,TGTGCCAGCAGTTATCCACGCGAGGGGATGAACACTGAAGCTTTCTTT,CASSYPREGMNTEAFF
TRBV19,NA,NA,14,TRBJ1-1,TGTGCCAGTAGTATACGGGGGATTAACACTGAAGCTTTCTTT,CASSIRGINTEAFF
TRBV4-1,NA,NA,13,TRBJ2-5,TGCGCCAGCAGCCTATACAGGGAAGAGACCCAGTACTTC,CASSLYREETQYF
TRBV7-8,NA,NA,15,TRBJ2-1,TGTGCCAGCACCGGAAGGGAGGCCCCGGGCAATGAGCAGTTCTTC,CASTGREAPGNEQFF
TRBV7-6,NA,NA,15,TRBJ2-7,TGTGCCAGCAGCACCGGAGTAGGGGACACCTACGAGCAGTACTTC,CASSTGVGDTYEQYF
TRBV10-2,NA,NA,14,TRBJ1-2,TGCGCCAGCGGTCAATCGGTAGGGGGGCGAGGCTACACCTTC,CASGQSVGGRGYTF
TRBV11-2,NA,NA,16,TRBJ1-1,TGTGCCAGCAGTCTCTTTCAGTTCAAGGATAACACTGAAGCTTTCTTT,CASSLFQFKDNTEAFF
TRBV27,NA,NA,13,TRBJ2-1,TGTGCCAGCAGTTTATGGGCTAGGGATGAGCAGTTCTTC,CASSLWARDEQFF
TRBV27,TRBD1,NA,14,TRBJ1-5,TGTGCCAGCAGTCAACAGGGGTTAAATCAGCCCCAGCATTTT,CASSQQGLNQPQHF
TRBV5-6,NA,NA,12,TRBJ1-2,TGTGCCAGCAGCTTGCCCGGTTTTGGCTACACCTTC,CASSLPGFGYTF
TRBV5-1,NA,few,13,TRBJ2-7,TGCGCCAGCAGCCCCCGGCGCGGGAACGAGCAGTACTTC,CASSPRRGNEQYF
TRBV27,NA,NA,15,TRBJ2-3,TGTGCCAGCAGGCGACTAGGGGGGGACCCAGATACGCAGTATTTT,CASRRLGGDPDTQYF
TRBV4-1,TRBD2,NA,19,TRBJ2-6,TGCGCCAGCAGCCCATCTGGGACTAGCCTAGTCTCTGGGGCCAACGTCCTGACTTTC,CASSPSGTSLVSGANVLTF
TRBV7-9,NA,NA,13,TRBJ2-7,TGTGCCAGCAGCCCAGTGGACAGCTACGAGCAGTACTTC,CASSPVDSYEQYF
TRBV5-1,NA,NA,11,TRBJ2-1,TGCGCCAGCAGCTTAATCAATGAGCAGTTCTTC,CASSLINEQFF
TRBV4-3,NA,NA,17,TRBJ2-3,TGCGCCAGCAGCCAAGATAGGGTGGGACGGAGCACAGATACGCAGTATTTT,CASSQDRVGRSTDTQYF
TRBV9,TRBD1,NA,16,TRBJ2-3,TGTGCCAGCAGCCCCGGGACAGGGGGTGTGACAGATACGCAGTATTTT,CASSPGTGGVTDTQYF
TRBV7-3,NA,NA,15,TRBJ1-1,TGTGCCAGCAGCTTAATCCGCAGGGTCAACACTGAAGCTTTCTTT,CASSLIRRVNTEAFF
TRBV27,NA,NA,15,TRBJ2-7,TGTGCCAGCAGTTTAAGCGCAGGGAGCAACTACGAGCAGTACTTC,CASSLSAGSNYEQYF
TRBV13,NA,once,14,TRBJ1-2,TGTGCCAGCAGCTACGGACAGCCATCTTATGGCTACACCTTC,CASSYGQPSYGYTF
TRBV28,NA,NA,14,TRBJ2-7,TGTGCCAGCACGAATGTGAGACTAGGTTTTGAGCAGTACTTC,CASTNVRLGFEQYF
TRBV11-2,NA,NA,14,TRBJ2-2,TGTGCCAGCAGCTCGCCAGGGTTGGCCGGGGAGCTGTTTTTT,CASSSPGLAGELFF
TRBV7-8,NA,NA,16,TRBJ1-2,TGTGCCAGCAGGCTATATCCAGGAACCGACAGTCATGGCTACACCTTC,CASRLYPGTDSHGYTF
TRBV5-4,NA,NA,15,TRBJ2-7,TGTGCCAGCAGCCCAGACCGGGAGCCGACCTACGAGCAGTACTTC,CASSPDREPTYEQYF
TRBV28,NA,NA,17,TRBJ2-3,TGTGCCAGCAGTTCCCTCCGAGAGGAGAAGACCCCAGATACGCAGTATTTT,CASSSLREEKTPDTQYF
TRBV30,NA,NA,12,TRBJ2-3,TGTGCCTGGAGGGGGCTAGTCCATGCGCAGTATTTT,CAWRGLVHAQYF
TRBV11-2,NA,NA,16,TRBJ2-2,TGTGCCAGCAGCCAGATTCGGGTGACGAACACCGGGGAGCTGTTTTTT,CASSQIRVTNTGELFF
TRBV13,NA,NA,12,TRBJ1-1,TGTGCCAGCAGCTTCCATAACACTGAAGCTTTCTTT,CASSFHNTEAFF